These 28 T cell receptor beta chains were sequenced from one sample in a study of read filtering for tumor transcriptome and immune sequencing. Molecular barcoded adaptors covering alpha/delta and beta/gamma chains were used on about 390 ng RNA. One entry per CDR3 protein results from TCRdb running MiXCR on the reads. The sample lists 35,000 to 40,000 distinct CDR3 sequences, approximately 14% occurring once. Sequenced: a population of CD138-negative cells sorted from bone marrow. The receptor source for this set is a donor at least 40 years old with multiple myeloma.

This clonotype showed up many times. The missing conserved phenylalanine or tryptophan at the end of this CDR3 makes a read error likely. The J gene is TRBJ1-2, the V gene TRBV10-2; D not resolved. V gave up 0 bases and J gave up 6 bases, with 8 bases separating them. CDR1 is WSHSY, CDR2 SAAADI, per germline. CDR3 length: 13 amino acids. CDR3 amino acids: CASSESLGHGYTL. The CDR3 DNA sequence: TGCGCCAGCAGTGAGTCGTTAGGGCATGGCTACACCCTC.

Points on this clonotype: One base separates it from a far larger clone, so it is likely a read error. The chain carries TRBV11-2 and TRBJ2-3; TRBD2 might be the D (5 bases). The germline gives CDR1 SGHAT, CDR2 FQNNGV. The CDR3 totals 15 residues. The CDR3 region is CVSSLVGGPGDTQYF. The CDR3 DNA reads TGTGTCAGCAGCTTAGTTGGCGGTCCGGGGGATACGCAGTATTTT.

This clonotype came up many times. The chain joins TRBV30 to TRBJ1-1; no firm D call. The V end lost 0 bases, the J end lost 8 bases, and 16 bases lay between the germline ends. Germline V gene lookup returns CDR1 GTSNPN and CDR2 SVGIG (reference sequence). The CDR3 extends over 14 amino acids. CDR3 loop: CAWSVLPGSLEAFF. The CDR3 DNA sequence: TGTGCCTGGAGTGTACTCCCGGGGTCCCTCGAAGCTTTCTTT.

With respect to this clonotype: With a much larger clone just one base away, this may be a read error. This chain uses TRBV7-9 with TRBJ1-5, with 9 bases aligning to TRBD1. This CDR3 is built from 16 residues. Germline V gene sequence: CDR1 SEHNR, CDR2 FQNEAQ (reference sequence). CDR3 bases: TGTGCCAGCAGCGCAACAGGGGGCAGTAGCAGTCAGCCCCAGCATTTT. Translation gives CASSATGGSSSQPQHF.

Note on this clonotype: The junction shows a germline mismatch at one end, possibly a read error. The gene calls are TRBV7-3 and TRBJ2-2; tentatively, D is TRBD2 (7 bases). Germline V gene sequence: CDR1 SGHTA, CDR2 FQGTGA. This CDR3 has 15 amino acids. The CDR3 coding sequence is TGTGCCAGCAGCCCCGGGACACAGAACACCGGGGGGCCGTTGTTT. It specifies CASSPGTQNTGGPLF.

This clonotype was detected a few times. The DNA for the CDR3 is TGTGCCAGCAGTTTAAGGGAATATGGAAACACCATATATTTT. Amino acid sequence: CASSLREYGNTIYF. This chain links TRBV12-3 or TRBV12-4 with TRBJ1-3, with unresolved D. Trimming shortened V by 2 bases and J by 3 bases, and 8 bases separated the two germline ends. The CDR3 has 14 residues.

This clonotype was recorded at least ten times. This chain's CDR3 is CSVAPSGLSYEQYF. The CDR3 DNA follows: TGCAGCGTTGCGCCTAGCGGGCTCTCCTACGAGCAGTACTTC. The rearrangement joins TRBV29-1 to TRBJ2-7, with 8 nucleotides matching TRBD2. CDR1 is SQVTM, CDR2 ANQGSEA, per germline. There are 14 residues in the CDR3. V dropped 4 bases and J dropped 0; count of bases not matched to a gene: 5.

This clonotype was detected ten times or more. The V gene is TRBV6-5, the J gene TRBJ2-2; D unresolved. V gave up 6 bases and J gave up 0 bases, with 8 bases separating them. Germline CDR1 reads MNHEY; CDR2 reads SVGAGI. The CDR3 consists of 14 residues. The CDR3 DNA is TGTGCCAGCAGAGATATAACGAACACCGGGGAGCTGTTTTTT. It is translated as CASRDITNTGELFF.

This clonotype was recorded at least ten times. The J gene is TRBJ2-7, the V gene TRBV7-6; 10 bases line up with TRBD1. The CDR3 sequence is 15 residues long. V was clipped by 1 base and J by 0 bases; unmatched bases: 0. Germline CDR1 SGHVS, CDR2 FNYEAQ. CDR3: CASSLGTGGSYEQYF. Written as DNA, the CDR3 is TGTGCCAGCAGCTTAGGGACAGGGGGCTCCTACGAGCAGTACTTC.

This clonotype was counted only a few times. Since a much larger clone is just one base distant, this may be a read error. The V gene is TRBV20-1, the J gene TRBJ2-1; a possible D gene is TRBD1 (6 bases). Germline CDR1 reads DFQATT; CDR2 reads SNEGSKA (reference sequence). V shed 5 bases and J shed 12 bases, with 26 bases lying between them. The CDR3 is 15 amino acids. This CDR3 reads CSARSRTEDWTGQFF. As DNA, the CDR3 is TGCAGTGCTCGCTCCAGGACAGAGGACTGGACGGGGCAGTTCTTC.

This clonotype has ten or more counts. The chain couples TRBV6-5 to TRBJ2-2; possible D gene TRBD1, 6 bases. In germline, CDR1 is MNHEY, CDR2 SVGAGI. V lost 6 bases, J lost 3 bases, and 11 bases lay in between. The CDR3 totals 14 residues. CDR3 in DNA: TGTGCCAGCAGGGAACAGGGATACACCGGGGAGCTGTTTTTT. Translating it yields CASREQGYTGELFF.

The sample holds many counts of this clonotype. V and J are TRBV7-2 and TRBJ2-7; 11 nucleotides align to TRBD2. The CDR3 length is 17 residues. With V trimmed by 5 bases and J by 4 bases, 13 bases remained unmatched. The V gene's germline CDR1 is SGHTA and CDR2 FQGNSA. CDR3 residues: CASSPPSSGRPGYEQYF. As DNA, the CDR3 is TGTGCCAGCAGCCCCCCGTCTAGCGGGAGGCCGGGGTACGAGCAGTACTTC.

There are many counts of this clonotype. The genes are TRBV20-1 and TRBJ2-1, with 7 nucleotides matching TRBD2. This CDR3 comprises 19 residues. Germline V gene lookup returns CDR1 DFQATT and CDR2 SNEGSKA (reference sequence). J lost 9 bases, V lost 0 bases, and 23 bases had no gene match. The CDR3 sequence is CSARDVASGLDGPHTEQFF. The CDR3 DNA follows: TGCAGTGCTAGAGATGTAGCTAGCGGCCTTGATGGCCCTCATACTGAGCAGTTCTTC.

This clonotype appeared many times. The rearrangement uses TRBV6-2 or TRBV6-3 and TRBJ2-7; maybe TRBD2 (5 bases). This CDR3 region has 12 residues. The V end lost 7 bases, the J end lost 2 bases, and 9 bases lay between the germline ends. The germline V gene encodes CDR1 MNHEY and CDR2 SVGEGT. The CDR3 region is CASKRGTYEQYF. CDR3 sequence (DNA): TGTGCCAGCAAACGGGGAACCTACGAGCAGTACTTC.

Many counts were recorded for this clonotype. The rearrangement links TRBV7-9 to TRBJ2-1, with 7 bases identical to TRBD2. The CDR3 is 14 amino acids. The V gene end was trimmed by 5 bases and the J gene end by 5 bases; junction bases not matched to a gene: 6. Germline V gives CDR1 SEHNR, CDR2 FQNEAQ (reference sequence). This chain's CDR3 is CASSPGGRDNEQFF. CDR3 DNA sequence: TGTGCCAGCAGCCCGGGAGGCCGCGACAATGAGCAGTTCTTC.

This clonotype was picked up a small number of times. A much larger clone lies a single base off, so this may be a read error. The chain has TRBV6-1 and TRBJ2-1; 7 bases line up with TRBD2. V was pared by 8 bases and J by 8 bases, with 9 bases of the junction left unmatched. The CDR3 sequence is 13 residues long. Per germline, CDR1 MNHNS and CDR2 SASEGT. The CDR3 region is CASGLAGRDEQFF. For the CDR3, the DNA is TGTGCCAGCGGATTAGCGGGTCGTGATGAGCAGTTCTTC.

The genes are TRBV27 and TRBJ2-1, with 9 bases that match TRBD2. Germline CDR1 reads MNHEY; CDR2 reads SMNVEV (reference sequence). The CDR3 length is 14 residues. J gave up 3 bases and V 7 bases, and 4 bases lay outside the gene matches. The CDR3 nucleotides read TGTGCCAGCACCCCTAGCGGGATCTACAATGAGCAGTTCTTC. It translates to CASTPSGIYNEQFF.

This clonotype was counted ten times or more. The chain uses TRBV20-1 and TRBJ2-1; no firm D call. The CDR3 has 10 amino acids. CDR1 is DFQATT and CDR2 is SNEGSKA in the germline V gene (reference sequence). The germline V and J ends were trimmed by 6 bases and 5 bases, with 5 bases remaining between them. The CDR3 coding sequence is TGCAGTGCCGCGGACAATGAGCAGTTCTTC. This sequence encodes CSAADNEQFF.

This clonotype showed up many times. The genes are TRBV2 and TRBJ1-5; D unclear. The germline V gene encodes CDR1 SNHLY and CDR2 FYNNEI. V gave up 4 bases and J gave up 6 bases, with 7 bases separating them. The length of the CDR3 is 12 residues. CDR3 protein: CASSGGSQPQHF. DNA of the CDR3: TGTGCCAGCAGTGGGGGTAGTCAGCCCCAGCATTTT.

This clonotype has at least ten counts. This chain uses TRBV10-2 with TRBJ2-1; unclear D gene. Germline V lookup: CDR1 WSHSY, CDR2 SAAADI. V was clipped by 5 bases and J by 7 bases, with 6 bases between them. CDR3 length: 11 amino acids. CDR3 loop: CASSPANEQFF. CDR3 nucleotide sequence: TGCGCCAGCAGTCCTGCGAATGAGCAGTTCTTC.

About this clonotype itself: Possible read error: a much larger clone is one base away. The rearrangement links TRBV7-2 to TRBJ2-7; D not resolved. The CDR3 sequence is 14 residues long. V shed 3 bases and J shed 4 bases, with 13 bases lying between them. CDR1 and CDR2 (germline): SGHTA, FQGNSA. The DNA of the CDR3 is TGTGCCAGCAGCTTTGGACCGTCCCTATACGAGCAGTACTTC. Translation: CASSFGPSLYEQYF.

The rearrangement joins TRBV6-1 to TRBJ1-2; D remains ambiguous. The CDR3 is 16 amino acids. From germline, CDR1 is MNHNS and CDR2 SASEGT. V was clipped by 1 base and J by 0 bases, with 12 bases between them. The CDR3, as DNA: TGTGCCAGCAGTGAAGGAGGTGGGTCGGCTAACTATGGCTACACCTTC. Translation gives CASSEGGGSANYGYTF.

Remarks on this clonotype: An end of the junction does not agree with germline; a read error may underlie this. The chain recombines TRBV4-1 with TRBJ2-1; 12 nucleotides agree with TRBD2. The CDR3 is 20 residues long. Germline V lookup: CDR1 MGHRA, CDR2 YSYEKL. The DNA for the CDR3 is TGTGCCAGCAGCCAAGCTCCCCCCGGGACTAGCGGGCCAGGGCGCGATGAGCAGTTCTTC. Translation: CASSQAPPGTSGPGRDEQFF.

With respect to this clonotype: This may arise from a read error, as a much more abundant clone is one base away. The CDR3 bases are TGTGCCTGCAGTTTATCCCCGACAGGGGGGCGAAATGAGCAGTTCTTC. Its translation is CACSLSPTGGRNEQFF. The chain employs TRBV12-3 or TRBV12-4 and TRBJ2-1; 9 bases fit TRBD1. CDR3 size: 16 residues.

On this clonotype itself: The junction departs from germline at one end; a sequencing error may be responsible. The chain uses TRBV29-1 and TRBJ1-1, with D hard to call. CDR1 SQVTM and CDR2 ANQGSEA come from the germline V gene. The CDR3 is 13 amino acids. CDR3 nucleotide sequence: TGCAGCGTTGGTGTACAGATGAACACTGAAGCTCTCTTT. Its protein product is CSVGVQMNTEALF.

With respect to this clonotype: A much more abundant neighbour one base away suggests this may be a read error. The chain uses TRBV6-1 and TRBJ1-1; D unclear. Germline CDR1 MNHNS, CDR2 SASEGT. CDR3 length equals 14 residues. CDR3 residues: CASSAVVSDTEALF. The DNA of the CDR3 is TGTGCCAGCAGTGCGGTGGTGTCAGACACTGAAGCTCTCTTT.

The genes are TRBV11-2 and TRBJ2-7, with 8 bases aligning to TRBD1. J lost 4 bases, V lost 4 bases, and 9 bases had no gene match. Germline lookup yields CDR1 SGHAT and CDR2 FQNNGV. The CDR3 sequence is 15 residues long. The CDR3 is CASSSIRTGNYEQYF. The CDR3, as DNA: TGTGCCAGCAGCTCTATCCGGACAGGGAATTACGAGCAGTACTTC. The whole variable domain, filled in from reference TRBV11-2 and TRBJ2-7, reads EAGVAQSPRYKIIEKRQSVAFWCNPISGHATLYWYQQILGQGPKLLIQFQNNGVVDDSQLPKDRFSAERLKGVDSTLKIQPAKLEDSAVYLCASSSIRTGNYEQYFGPGTRLTVT.

This clonotype has at least ten counts. This chain uses TRBV7-2 with TRBJ2-3; a possible D gene is TRBD1 (5 bases). CDR3 length: 13 residues. Trimming cost V 4 bases and J 4 bases, with 9 bases left between them. Germline lookup yields CDR1 SGHTA and CDR2 FQGNSA. The CDR3 here is CASSSQGPDTQYF. CDR3 DNA sequence: TGTGCCAGCAGCTCCCAGGGTCCAGATACGCAGTATTTT.